The sequence of this T cell receptor beta chain was determined in a study of shared clonotypes between healthy human individuals. As for this clone: The likely explanation is a read error, given a far larger clone one base away.

For every subset, genomic DNA was evenly distributed across several immunoSEQ plates. TCRdb's copy holds only in-frame clones and misses some; the assay was immunoSEQ multiplex PCR. Of about 490,000 clones in the sample, around 80% were seen once. Germline-derived CDR1 and CDR2 are GTSNPN and SVGIG (reference sequence). Deletions cut 0 bases from V and 4 bases from J, with 18 bases between. This CDR3 region has 16 residues. Material: PBMCs. V is TRBV30 and J is TRBJ1-1; D call uncertain. The sequence was obtained from a woman aged 40 to 49 in good health. Some clones in this sample may be carry-over from other donors' samples. CDR3: CAWSVTAIGGGTEAFF. In DNA, the CDR3 is TGTGCCTGGAGTGTAACTGCGATAGGAGGTGGCACTGAAGCTTTCTTT.